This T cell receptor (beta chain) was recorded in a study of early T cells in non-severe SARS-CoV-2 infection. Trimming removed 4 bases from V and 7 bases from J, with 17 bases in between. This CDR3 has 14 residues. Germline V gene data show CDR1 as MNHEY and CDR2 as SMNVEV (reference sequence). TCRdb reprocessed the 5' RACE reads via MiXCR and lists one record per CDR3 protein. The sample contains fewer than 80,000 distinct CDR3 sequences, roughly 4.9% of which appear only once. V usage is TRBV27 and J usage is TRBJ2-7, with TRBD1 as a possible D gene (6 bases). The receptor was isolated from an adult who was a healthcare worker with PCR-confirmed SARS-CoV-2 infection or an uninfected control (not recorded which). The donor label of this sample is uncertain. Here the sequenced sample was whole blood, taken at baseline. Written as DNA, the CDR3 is TGTGCCAGCAGTTCACAGGGCCCCCCGGGGGAGCAGTACTTC. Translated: CASSSQGPPGEQYF.